One and the same sample provided the 19 T cell receptor beta chains below, sequenced in a study of CD8+ T cells in alopecia areata. TCR sequencing used cDNA made by reverse transcription of extracted RNA. Only in-frame clones appear in the TCRdb table, and some are missing; sequencing was by immunoSEQ multiplex PCR. Observed in the sample are roughly 110,000 clones, none of them singletons. Sequenced sample: lesional skin. The receptors were sampled from a C3H/HeJ mouse with alopecia areata. MHC haplotype of the mouse line: H2-k.

This clone was seen a handful of times. Genes here carry mouse names. The read terminates 4 residues ahead of where the CDR3 ends, so the germline J gene completes it. V and J are TRBV1 and TRBJ2-1; D perhaps matches TRBD1 (5 bases). This CDR3 comprises 15 residues. Germline CDR1 NSQYPW, CDR2 LRSPGD (reference sequence). V was trimmed by 2 bases and J by 4 bases, leaving 12 bases between them. The sequenced part of the CDR3 DNA is TGCACCTGCAGTGCAATCGGACAAAAATATGCT. Translated, it gives CTCSAIGQKYA. The CDR3 reads in full as CTCSAIGQKYAEQFF.

In this sample, this clone turned up a few times. Mouse gene names apply. The read is 4 residues too short to cover the CDR3 end, so that end is filled in from the germline J gene. This rearrangement joins TRBV29 to TRBJ2-7; weak D call: TRBD1 (5 bases). V shed 4 bases and J shed 0 bases, with 10 bases lying between them. The CDR3 spans 14 residues. Germline V gives CDR1 MSHET, CDR2 SYDVDS. CDR3 DNA, as far as it was read: TGTGCTAGCAGTTCCCAGGGAAGCTCCTAT. Translation: CASSSQGSSY. The full CDR3 protein reads CASSSQGSSYEQYF. Variable domain in full (rest from reference TRBV29 and TRBJ2-7): DMKVTQMPRYLIKRMGENVLLECGQDMSHETMYWYRQDPGLGLQLIYISYDVDSNSEGDIPKGYRVSRKKREHFSLILDSAKTNQTSVYFCASSSQGSSYEQYFGPGTRLTVL.

This clone has more than one count but fewer than ten. Gene names refer to mouse genes. The missing CDR3 end, 4 residues past where the read stops, is filled in from the germline J gene. The rearrangement joins TRBV16 to TRBJ2-3, with 12 bases that match TRBD2. Germline CDR1 SGHSA, CDR2 FRNQAP. This CDR3 comprises 16 residues. V was pared by 5 bases and J by 0 bases, with 3 bases of the junction left unmatched. CDR3: CASSPGLGGSAETLYF. The covered CDR3 bases are TGTGCAAGCAGCCCGGGACTGGGGGGAAGTGCAGAA.

This clone was observed a few times. Each gene name is a mouse one. The read gets to within 4 residues of the CDR3 end, and the germline J gene fills in the rest. The chain carries TRBV13-3 and TRBJ2-5, with a tentative D call TRBD2 (5 bases). In germline, CDR1 is NNHDY, CDR2 SYVADS. V lost 0 bases and J 2 bases, leaving 10 bases between the germline ends. This CDR3 has 15 residues. CDR3 amino acids: CASSDAAGSQDTQYF. The CDR3 DNA, read in part, is TGTGCCAGCAGTGATGCAGCTGGGAGCCAAGAC.

This clone was recorded a few times. Germline and genes: mouse. The read ends 4 residues early relative to the CDR3; the germline J gene fills the gap. Additional DNA sequences in this sample encode the identical CDR3. The chain has TRBV17 and TRBJ2-1; TRBD2 might be the D (6 bases). From germline, CDR1 is MNHDT and CDR2 YYDKIL. The CDR3 covers 14 residues. The V end was cut by 3 bases, the J end by 3 bases, with 9 bases between. The CDR3 bases that were read are TGTGCTAGCAGTAGGGCTGGGGTCTATGCT. It encodes CASSRAGVYA. The whole CDR3 sequence reads CASSRAGVYAEQFF. Complete variable domain (other parts from reference TRBV17 and TRBJ2-1): DTTVKQNPRYKLARVGKPVNLICSQTMNHDTMYWYQKKPNQAPKLLLFYYDKILNREADTFEKFQSSRPNNSFCSLYIGSAGLEYSAMYLCASSRAGVYAEQFFGPGTRLTVL.

Many counts were recorded for this clone. The listed genes are named as in mouse. Read sequence stops 4 residues before the CDR3 end, and the germline J gene provides the missing end. The gene calls are TRBV13-3 and TRBJ2-7; possibly TRBD1 for D (6 bases). Between the trimmed V and J ends, which lost 5 bases and 3 bases, there was a span of 12 bases. The CDR3 is made up of 13 amino acids. CDR1 NNHDY and CDR2 SYVADS come from the germline V gene. CDR3 DNA (partial): TGTGCCAGCAGCATTAGGGACAACTAT. Translated: CASSIRDNY. The whole CDR3 reads CASSIRDNYEQYF.

This clone was found many times. Mouse gene names apply. The CDR3 end falls 4 residues outside the read, so it is completed with the germline J gene. The chain has TRBV13-3 and TRBJ2-7, with 7 nucleotides matching TRBD2. The CDR3 spans 13 residues. Trimming cost V 7 bases and J 0 bases; bases outside gene matches: 4. Germline CDR1 is NNHDY and CDR2 is SYVADS. The CDR3 bases that were read are TGTGCCAGCTCCGACTGGGCCTCCTAT. Residues: CASSDWASY. The full CDR3 protein reads CASSDWASYEQYF.

Note on this clone: Gene names follow the mouse nomenclature. Sequencing ends 4 residues short of the CDR3 end; the germline J gene provides the rest. The chain employs TRBV1 and TRBJ2-1; possible D gene TRBD1, 6 bases. The V gene lost 3 bases and the J gene lost 1 base, with 10 bases spanning the gap. There are 15 residues in the CDR3. Germline assignment: CDR1 NSQYPW and CDR2 LRSPGD (reference sequence). Here the CDR3 reads CTCSAKDSNYAEQFF. The covered CDR3 bases are TGCACCTGCAGTGCGAAGGACAGCAACTATGCT.

Points on this clone: Mouse gene names apply. Read coverage stops 4 residues before the CDR3 terminus; the germline J gene supplies the remainder. The chain is built from TRBV1 and TRBJ1-4, with 7 bases that match TRBD1. This CDR3 is built from 16 residues. Germline V gene lookup returns CDR1 NSQYPW and CDR2 LRSPGD (reference sequence). J was trimmed by 5 bases and V by 5 bases; bases with no gene match: 11. The CDR3 here is CTCSTRTGVKNERLFF. The CDR3 DNA, read in part, is TGCACCTGCAGTACCCGGACAGGCGTAAAGAACGAA.

This clone has ten or more counts. Germline and genes: mouse. The CDR3 region is CASTTGTGGGERLFF. CDR3 DNA (partial): TGTGCCAGCACCACCGGGACAGGGGGCGGCGAA. The chain is built from TRBV13-3 and TRBJ1-4; 12 bases fit TRBD1. The read falls 4 residues short of the CDR3 end, and the missing part is taken from the germline J gene. Germline assignment: CDR1 NNHDY and CDR2 SYVADS. This CDR3 region has 15 residues.

Note on this clone: Gene names are mouse gene names. The read gets to within 4 residues of the CDR3 end, and the germline J gene fills in the rest. The rearrangement links TRBV17 to TRBJ2-4; unclear D gene. V shed 1 base and J shed 1 base, with 6 bases lying between them. CDR1 and CDR2 (germline): MNHDT, YYDKIL. This CDR3 spans 14 amino acids. The part of the CDR3 DNA that was read is TGTGCTAGCAGTAGAGGTTGGGGTCAAAAC. Its protein product is CASSRGWGQN. The CDR3 as a whole reads CASSRGWGQNTLYF.

The table lists this clone with a few counts. The germline and genes are mouse ones. The CDR3 extends 4 residues past the end of the read, so its final part is completed from the germline J gene. The chain uses TRBV13-2 and TRBJ2-7, with 9 positions matching TRBD2. The V gene's germline CDR1 is NNHNN and CDR2 SYGAGS (reference sequence). The CDR3 covers 14 residues. Unmatched junction bases numbered 6, after V lost 6 bases and J lost 2 bases. CDR3 DNA, as far as it was read: TGTGCCAGCGCCCCACTGGGGGGCGCCTAT. Residues: CASAPLGGAY. The whole CDR3 sequence reads CASAPLGGAYEQYF.

Remarks on this clone: Genes and germline are mouse. The CDR3 is cut off 4 residues early in the read; its end comes from the germline J gene. The chain couples TRBV29 to TRBJ2-1, with D perhaps matching TRBD1 (6 bases). Germline V gives CDR1 MSHET, CDR2 SYDVDS. Trimming removed 8 bases from V and 3 bases from J, with 14 bases in between. CDR3 length: 14 amino acids. The CDR3 reads CASSPGQIYAEQFF. The CDR3 bases that were read are TGTGCTAGCTCTCCGGGACAAATCTATGCT.

On this clone: TCRdb's protein and the translated DNA diverge at residue 12; the protein reported here is the translation of the DNA. Gene names are mouse gene names. The CDR3 end lies 3 residues beyond the end of the read and is filled in from the germline J gene. This chain connects TRBV1 to TRBJ1-6, with D tentatively TRBD1 (6 bases). TRBJ1-6 is an open reading frame whose function is uncertain. The V and J ends lost 0 bases and 5 bases respectively, with 8 bases between them. Germline V lookup: CDR1 NSQYPW, CDR2 LRSPGD (reference sequence). This CDR3 region has 15 residues. CDR3 bases read: TGCACCTGCAGTGCAGAGGGACAACATAATTCGCCC. Residues: CTCSAEGQHNSP. The full CDR3 protein reads CTCSAEGQHNSPLYF.

This clone was observed a handful of times. Mouse names are used for the genes. The CDR3 is cut off 4 residues early in the read; its end comes from the germline J gene. The chain combines TRBV1 with TRBJ2-1; 7 positions agree with TRBD1. Germline V gene lookup returns CDR1 NSQYPW and CDR2 LRSPGD (reference sequence). The CDR3 covers 14 residues. V gave up 7 bases and J gave up 2 bases; unmatched junction bases: 5. The CDR3 bases that were read are TGCACCTGCATGAGACAGGGTGACTATGCT. Translation: CTCMRQGDYA. The entire CDR3 protein is CTCMRQGDYAEQFF.

This clone was counted many times. Genes and germline are mouse. The read comes to an end 4 residues before the CDR3 does, leaving the germline J gene to fill in the end. The chain employs TRBV13-3 and TRBJ2-7; TRBD2 might be the D (5 bases). The V end was cut by 2 bases, the J end by 2 bases, with 8 bases between. The CDR3 contains 13 residues. From germline, CDR1 is NNHDY and CDR2 SYVADS. CDR3 DNA, as far as it was read: TGTGCCAGCAGTGAAACTGGACCCTAT. Translating it yields CASSETGPY. Given in full, the CDR3 is CASSETGPYEQYF.

This clone has more than one count but fewer than ten. The germline and genes are mouse ones. The read stops 4 residues short of the end of the CDR3; the missing end is completed from the germline J gene. The chain links TRBV1 to TRBJ2-4; 12 nucleotides agree with TRBD2. Germline loops: CDR1 NSQYPW, CDR2 LRSPGD (reference sequence). J gave up 2 bases and V 5 bases, and 5 bases lay outside the gene matches. This CDR3 comprises 16 residues. CDR3 bases read: TGCACCTGCAGTCCCGGGACTGGGGGGCTTCAAAAC. This codes for CTCSPGTGGLQN. The CDR3 as a whole reads CTCSPGTGGLQNTLYF. The full variable domain, completed using reference TRBV1 and TRBJ2-4, is VTLLEQNPRWRLVPRGQAVNLRCILKNSQYPWMSWYQQDLQKQLQWLFTLRSPGDKEVKSLPGADYLATRVTDTELRLQVANMSQGRTLYCTCSPGTGGLQNTLYFGAGTRLSVL.

On this clone itself: The listed TCRdb protein conflicts with the DNA translation at residue 12, and the protein shown is translated directly from the DNA. These gene names are mouse names. The read gets to within 3 residues of the CDR3 end, and the germline J gene fills in the rest. The chain couples TRBV13-2 to TRBJ1-3, with D uncertain. Between the trimmed V and J ends, which lost 1 base and 0 bases, there was a span of 8 bases. Looked up from germline, CDR1 is NNHNN and CDR2 is SYGAGS (reference sequence). This CDR3 contains 15 residues. The sequenced part of the CDR3 DNA is TGTGCCAGCGGTGATTTACAATATTCTGGAAATACG. It codes for CASGDLQYSGNT. The CDR3 in its entirety is CASGDLQYSGNTLYF.

Remarks on this clone: The germline and genes are mouse ones. Sequencing ends 4 residues short of the CDR3 end; the germline J gene provides the rest. The genes are TRBV13-2 and TRBJ2-7, with 13 bases matching TRBD2. The CDR3 contains 15 residues. Per germline, CDR1 NNHNN and CDR2 SYGAGS (reference sequence). The CDR3: CASGAPGLGGYEQYF. CDR3 bases read: TGTGCCAGCGGTGCACCGGGACTGGGGGGGTAT.